These 26 T cell receptor beta chains originate from one sample sequenced in a study of T cells in localized non-small cell lung cancer (dated by TCRdb to about 2020). Library generation was performed with the immunoSEQ multiplex PCR assay. In TCRdb, the immuneACCESS table is reduced to in-frame sequences with V and J assigned. These tables do not hold every clone; where another copy was compared, an unresolved V gene accounts for under half, and the others remain unexplained. In all, the sample holds a few thousand clones, and under 20% of those were seen once. Of the sample, less than 15% falls within the top ten clones. The sequencing here drew on lung tumor tissue, taken before any cancer treatment. All receptors come from a man aged 35 to 69 with stage I lung adenocarcinoma.

CDR3 sequence reads: CAISERSTDTQYF. CDR3 DNA sequence: TGTGCCATCAGTGAGAGGAGCACAGATACGCAGTATTTT. J is TRBJ2-3 and V is TRBV10-3, with no clear D. In germline, CDR1 is ENHRY, CDR2 SYGVKD. The CDR3 consists of 13 residues. With 2 bases removed from V and 0 bases from J, the gap between germline ends came to 3 bases.

This clone is a singleton in its sample. The chain employs TRBV29-1 and TRBJ2-7; D may be TRBD2 (6 bases). The CDR3 length is 14 residues. The V gene lost 2 bases and the J gene lost 0 bases, with 11 bases spanning the gap. Germline V lookup: CDR1 SQVTM, CDR2 ANQGSEA. CDR3 nucleotides: TGCAGCGTTGAATTGGAGGGGTCCTCCTACGAGCAGTACTTC. Its protein is CSVELEGSSYEQYF.

In its sample, this clone is medium-sized. J is TRBJ2-2 and V is TRBV9; D is perhaps TRBD2 (7 bases). The germline gives CDR1 SGDLS, CDR2 YYNGEE. The CDR3 is made up of 17 amino acids. V lost 1 base to trimming and J lost 5 bases, with 18 bases between them. The CDR3 region is CASSVIGGRVGTGELFF. CDR3 DNA sequence: TGTGCCAGCAGCGTAATCGGGGGGCGCGTCGGGACCGGGGAGCTGTTTTTT.

The chain is built from TRBV5-1 and TRBJ2-7; TRBD2 agrees at 13 bases. V shed 0 bases and J 6 bases; nucleotides not matched to a gene: 6. Germline CDR1 reads SGHRS; CDR2 reads YFSETQ. The CDR3 sequence is 16 residues long. Written as DNA, the CDR3 is TGCGCCAGCAGCTTGGCCGGGCGACTAGCGGGAGGCGAGCAGTACTTC. It yields the protein CASSLAGRLAGGEQYF.

This clone was seen only a few times. The chain couples TRBV29-1 to TRBJ2-1; no firm D call. This CDR3 is 14 amino acids long. Trimming cost V 6 bases and J 4 bases, with 16 bases left between them. The V gene's germline CDR1 is SQVTM and CDR2 ANQGSEA. The CDR3 coding sequence is TGCAGCGTCTCTTCACAGCACCGATACAATGAGCAGTTCTTC. This codes for CSVSSQHRYNEQFF.

This clone has just a few counts. The V call is TRBV11-3, the J call TRBJ2-7; possibly TRBD2 for D (5 bases). V lost 3 bases, J lost 3 bases, and 12 bases lay in between. The CDR3 runs to 14 residues. Germline V gene lookup returns CDR1 SGHNT and CDR2 YENEEA. The DNA of the CDR3 is TGTGCCAGCAGCTTGAGGGCTGATGACTACGAGCAGTACGTC. Amino acid sequence: CASSLRADDYEQYV.

The V call is TRBV10-2, the J call TRBJ2-7, with TRBD1 as a possible D gene (5 bases). V was trimmed by 6 bases and J by 0 bases, leaving 9 bases between them. The CDR3 runs to 13 residues. The V gene's germline CDR1 is WSHSY and CDR2 SAAADI. The CDR3 sequence is CASRQGNSYEQYF. CDR3 DNA: TGCGCCAGCAGGCAGGGAAACTCCTACGAGCAGTACTTC.

This clone was counted only a few times. At one boundary the junction diverges from the germline segment, which might be a read error. The gene calls are TRBV6-8 and TRBJ2-5; D is uncertain. This CDR3 has 13 amino acids. Germline V gives CDR1 MNHGY, CDR2 SAAAGT. In DNA, the CDR3 is TGTGCCATCAGTCCGCGGAACCAAGAGACCCAGTACTTC. It is translated as CAISPRNQETQYF.

The V and J genes are TRBV14 and TRBJ2-3; D not certain. CDR1 and CDR2 (germline): SGHDN, FVKESK. Trimming pared 1 base from V and 4 bases from J, leaving 6 bases between. This CDR3 comprises 13 residues. CDR3 residues: CASSQGAADTQYF. The CDR3 bases are TGTGCCAGCAGCCAAGGGGCCGCAGATACGCAGTATTTT.

The chain recombines TRBV12-2 with TRBJ2-7; the table's D call, TRBD2, has no DNA check behind it. TRBV12-2 is labeled a pseudogene. The CDR3 covers 16 residues. The CDR3 reads CASRLETSGRAYEQYF. The CDR3 region has the DNA TGTGCAAGTCGCTTAGAAACTAGCGGGAGGGCCTACGAGCAGTACTTC.

The rearrangement joins TRBV6-8 to TRBJ2-7; D unclear. V lost 6 bases and J lost 7, with 16 bases in between. This CDR3 contains 13 residues. Germline V lookup: CDR1 MNHGY, CDR2 SAAAGT. For the CDR3, the DNA is TGTGCCAGCAGGGACGAGACCTTATGGGAGCAGTACTTC. It specifies CASRDETLWEQYF.

This clone rates as medium-sized. The CDR3 bases are TGTGCCAGCAGCCTGATGGGGGGTCGATATGGCTACACCTTC. It specifies CASSLMGGRYGYTF. The chain has TRBV11-3 and TRBJ1-2, with a possible D match to TRBD1 (5 bases). Germline assignment: CDR1 SGHNT and CDR2 YENEEA. This CDR3 is 14 amino acids long. Trimming shortened V by 5 bases and J by 5 bases, and 15 bases separated the two germline ends.

This clone appeared a few times. The chain links TRBV6-8 to TRBJ1-4; D gene ambiguous. The germline V gene has CDR1 MNHGY and CDR2 SAAAGT. Trimming left V 10 bases short and J 1 base short, with 22 bases between. This CDR3 region has 17 residues. The CDR3 here is CATTPDPFRGTNEKLFF. The DNA of the CDR3 is TGTGCCACCACACCAGACCCTTTTCGGGGAACTAATGAAAAACTGTTTTTT.

The chain couples TRBV14 to TRBJ2-3; TRBD1 is a possible D gene (6 bases). Trimming pared 4 bases from V and 3 bases from J, leaving 17 bases between. Germline V gene sequence: CDR1 SGHDN, CDR2 FVKESK. The CDR3 sequence is 16 residues long. DNA for the CDR3: TGTGCCAGCAGCCTCGGGACACCCAGGGGAACAGATACGCAGTATTTT. This translates into CASSLGTPRGTDTQYF.

This clone was picked up many times. One end of the junction does not line up with germline, which may come from a read error. This rearrangement joins TRBV6-8 to TRBJ2-3; 10 bases agree with TRBD2. Germline CDR1 reads MNHGY; CDR2 reads SAAAGT. This CDR3 spans 15 amino acids. The chain's CDR3 is CASSDSGLATDTQYF. The CDR3 nucleotides read TGTGCCAGCAGTGACTCGGGACTAGCGACAGATACGCAGTATTTT.

This clone counts as medium-sized. This chain connects TRBV9 to TRBJ2-3; 10 bases agree with TRBD2. This CDR3 spans 15 amino acids. Germline CDR1 and CDR2: SGDLS and YYNGEE. J lost 4 bases, V lost 4 bases, and 6 bases had no gene match. The CDR3 DNA reads TGTGCCAGCAGCCCCCGACTAGCGGGTGCAGATACGCAGTATTTT. It yields the protein CASSPRLAGADTQYF.

This clone rates as medium-sized. This chain links TRBV12-2 with TRBJ2-1; no DNA check was done on the table's D call, TRBD2. TRBV12-2 is annotated as a pseudogene. The CDR3 spans 17 residues. The CDR3 DNA sequence: TGTGCAAGTCGCTTTCGGGGGACTGGGAGCTCCTACAATGAGCAGTTCTTC. Protein sequence: CASRFRGTGSSYNEQFF.

Only a few counts were recorded for this clone. The chain employs TRBV19 and TRBJ1-1, with D maybe TRBD1 (6 bases). The germline V gene has CDR1 LNHDA and CDR2 SQIVND (reference sequence). Trimming took 7 bases from V and 1 from J, leaving 19 bases between them. The CDR3 covers 16 residues. The CDR3 sequence: CASTNPPGAENTEAFF. CDR3 in DNA: TGTGCCAGTACAAATCCTCCGGGGGCCGAGAACACTGAAGCTTTCTTT.

This clone has only a few counts. The rearrangement links TRBV15 to TRBJ1-2, with D maybe TRBD1 (5 bases). Trimming took off 0 bases at V and 3 bases at J, with 11 bases between the two ends. In germline, CDR1 is LNHNV, CDR2 YYDKDF (reference sequence). This CDR3 is 15 amino acids long. The CDR3 is CATSREKGEYYGYTF. The CDR3 DNA is TGTGCCACCAGCAGAGAAAAAGGGGAGTACTATGGCTACACCTTC.

V and J are TRBV18 and TRBJ2-2; D might be TRBD2 (5 bases). V was pared by 6 bases and J by 5 bases, with 13 bases between. There are 14 residues in the CDR3. The germline V gene encodes CDR1 KGHSH and CDR2 LQKENI. The CDR3 region is CASSQAPGTGELFF. DNA for the CDR3: TGTGCCAGCTCCCAGGCCCCGGGGACCGGGGAGCTGTTTTTT.

This clone was found a few times. The DNA of the CDR3 is TGTGCCAGCAAACAGGGCAACACCGGGGAGCTGTTTTTT. Amino acid sequence: CASKQGNTGELFF. This rearrangement joins TRBV7-8 to TRBJ2-2, with D maybe TRBD1 (6 bases). The V and J ends lost 7 bases and 2 bases respectively, with 8 bases between them. Germline values: CDR1 SGHVS, CDR2 FQNEAQ. This CDR3 contains 13 residues.

This clone was detected a few times. This chain links TRBV11-3 with TRBJ2-5; 7 nucleotides match TRBD2. V dropped 2 bases and J dropped 4; count of bases not matched to a gene: 4. The CDR3 consists of 14 residues. The V gene's germline CDR1 is SGHNT and CDR2 YENEEA. In DNA form, the CDR3 reads TGTGCCAGCAGCTTATCCATAGCGGGAGAGACCCAGTACTTC. It codes for CASSLSIAGETQYF.

Sample share makes this clone large. This chain connects TRBV5-1 to TRBJ2-3; a weak D match, TRBD2 (5 bases). Germline CDR1 reads SGHRS; CDR2 reads YFSETQ. CDR3 length: 14 amino acids. V was shortened by 4 bases and J by 5 bases, with 14 bases between the two germline ends. CDR3 in amino acids: CASSPGSIQDTQYF. CDR3 nucleotide sequence: TGCGCCAGCAGCCCGGGGTCTATTCAAGATACGCAGTATTTT. The variable domain in full, completed from reference TRBV5-1 and TRBJ2-3, reads KAGVTQTPRYLIKTRGQQVTLSCSPISGHRSVSWYQQTPGQGLQFLFEYFSETQRNKGNFPGRFSGRQFSNSRSEMNVSTLELGDSALYLCASSPGSIQDTQYFGPGTRLTVL.

CDR3 sequence (DNA): TGTGCCAGCAGTTTTGCGGGGGGCTCTTACAATGAGCAGTTCTTC. Encoded protein: CASSFAGGSYNEQFF. The genes are TRBV28 and TRBJ2-1; 8 bases agree with TRBD2. Per germline, CDR1 MDHEN and CDR2 SYDVKM. V was pared by 3 bases and J by 4 bases, with 5 bases of the junction left unmatched. The CDR3 spans 15 residues.

The chain is built from TRBV19 and TRBJ1-1; weak D call: TRBD1 (5 bases). Germline values: CDR1 LNHDA, CDR2 SQIVND (reference sequence). This CDR3 has 14 amino acids. The ends were cut back, 3 bases at V and 0 bases at J, with 8 bases in the middle. The DNA for the CDR3 is TGTGCCAGTAGTATGGGACTGCTGAACACTGAAGCTTTCTTT. It yields the protein CASSMGLLNTEAFF.

This clone was seen more than once but under ten times. This sequence joins TRBV18 and TRBJ1-1; D may be TRBD1 (6 bases). This CDR3 has 12 amino acids. Germline V gives CDR1 KGHSH, CDR2 LQKENI. Trimming cost V 3 bases and J 7 bases, with 9 bases left between them. DNA for the CDR3: TGTGCCAGCTCACCCTCAGGGGTTGAAGCTTTCTTT. It codes for CASSPSGVEAFF.